This passage covers 16 T cell receptor beta chains from one sample sequenced in a study of blood T cell repertoires in COVID-19. The assay was immunoSEQ multiplex PCR, and TCRdb's table has in-frame clones only and misses some. The table includes 200,000 to 250,000 clones, 88% detected once. Sample: peripheral blood. All receptors come from a woman aged 55 to 70 with acute or convalescent COVID-19.

The genes are TRBV11-2 and TRBJ1-3; D gene uncertain. CDR3 length equals 16 residues. V was trimmed by 1 base and J by 3 bases, leaving 13 bases between them. Looked up from germline, CDR1 is SGHAT and CDR2 is FQNNGV. CDR3 in amino acids: CASSLVGVTSGNTIYF. Here the CDR3 DNA reads TGTGCCAGCAGCTTAGTCGGGGTTACGAGTGGAAACACCATATATTTT.

V is TRBV27 and J is TRBJ1-6, with D possibly matching TRBD1 (5 bases). The length of the CDR3 is 15 residues. The germline V gene has CDR1 MNHEY and CDR2 SMNVEV (reference sequence). V lost 6 bases and J 11 bases, leaving 20 bases between the germline ends. This chain's CDR3 is CASRWGASETAPLHF. The CDR3 nucleotides read TGTGCCAGCAGGTGGGGCGCTTCCGAAACGGCACCCCTCCACTTT.

The CDR3 DNA reads TGCGCCAGCAGTGCTAGCGGGAGGATTTACGAGCAGTACTTC. This translates into CASSASGRIYEQYF. V is TRBV10-2 and J is TRBJ2-7; TRBD2 matches at 11 bases. The CDR3 has 14 amino acids. The germline V gene has CDR1 WSHSY and CDR2 SAAADI. V shed 4 bases and J 4 bases; nucleotides not matched to a gene: 3.

The chain links TRBV19 to TRBJ1-5; possibly TRBD1 for D (5 bases). The CDR3 is made up of 14 amino acids. Germline values: CDR1 LNHDA, CDR2 SQIVND (reference sequence). V was trimmed by 5 bases and J by 5 bases, leaving 13 bases between them. The DNA for the CDR3 is TGTGCCAGTAGTTTGGGGGGTTACTATCAGCCCCAGCATTTT. Protein product: CASSLGGYYQPQHF. Full variable domain (missing parts from reference TRBV19 and TRBJ1-5): DGGITQSPKYLFRKEGQNVTLSCEQNLNHDAMYWYRQDPGQGLRLIYYSQIVNDFQKGDIAEGYSVSREKKESFPLTVTSAQKNPTAFYLCASSLGGYYQPQHFGDGTRLSIL.

The chain uses TRBV7-8 and TRBJ1-5; TRBD1 matches at 7 bases. The length of the CDR3 is 18 residues. CDR1 and CDR2 from the germline V gene are SGHVS and FQNEAQ. Trimming removed 4 bases from V and 0 bases from J; junction bases left unmatched: 12. CDR3 residues: CASSSRLRDRYSNQPQHF. The CDR3 coding sequence is TGTGCCAGCAGCTCAAGGCTCCGGGACAGATATAGCAATCAGCCCCAGCATTTT.

The rearrangement joins TRBV2 to TRBJ1-2; 7 bases map to TRBD1. Germline V lookup: CDR1 SNHLY, CDR2 FYNNEI. CDR3 length: 13 residues. Trimming took 10 bases from V and 0 from J; bases not matched to a gene: 5. CDR3 sequence (DNA): TGTGCCACGACGCAGGGGGCTAACTATGGCTACACCTTC. It codes for CATTQGANYGYTF. The full variable domain, in which reference TRBV2 and TRBJ1-2 provide the parts outside the CDR3, is EPEVTQTPSHQVTQMGQEVILRCVPISNHLYFYWYRQILGQKVEFLVSFYNNEISEKSEIFDDQFSVERPDGSNFTLKIRSTKLEDSAMYFCATTQGANYGYTFGSGTRLTVV.

The chain couples TRBV11-2 to TRBJ1-1; D is perhaps TRBD1 (6 bases). Per germline, CDR1 SGHAT and CDR2 FQNNGV. With 1 base removed from V and 2 bases from J, the gap between germline ends came to 11 bases. The CDR3 is 15 residues long. The chain's CDR3 is CASSLVGTPNTEAFF. The CDR3 region has the DNA TGTGCCAGCAGCTTAGTAGGGACACCTAACACTGAAGCTTTCTTT.

In its sample, this clone was seen many times. This rearrangement joins TRBV25-1 to TRBJ2-5, with a weak D call TRBD1 (7 bases). This CDR3 comprises 13 residues. Germline assignment: CDR1 MGHDK and CDR2 SYGVNS. The V end lost 5 bases, the J end lost 5 bases, and 12 bases lay between the germline ends. CDR3 nucleotides: TGTGCCAGCAGTCAGGGGGGAACGGAGACCCAGTACTTC. Residues: CASSQGGTETQYF.

The CDR3 reads CASGRASGINEQFF. For the CDR3, the DNA is TGTGCCAGCGGGAGGGCTAGCGGGATTAATGAGCAGTTCTTC. The chain employs TRBV19 and TRBJ2-1, with 9 bases that match TRBD2. Germline loops: CDR1 LNHDA, CDR2 SQIVND (reference sequence). V shed 9 bases, J shed 7 bases, and the junction held 10 bases outside the gene matches. There are 14 residues in the CDR3.

The chain has TRBV9 and TRBJ2-3; D possibly corresponds to TRBD1 (5 bases). Per germline, CDR1 SGDLS and CDR2 YYNGEE. The CDR3 consists of 14 residues. V lost 1 base and J 4 bases, leaving 10 bases between the germline ends. DNA of the CDR3: TGTGCCAGCAGCGTATATGACAGCGCAGATACGCAGTATTTT. Protein product: CASSVYDSADTQYF.

This clone has a single count. This rearrangement joins TRBV24-1 to TRBJ2-4; D gene unclear. V lost 11 bases to trimming and J lost 3 bases, with 4 bases between them. This CDR3 has 10 amino acids. Germline-derived CDR1 and CDR2 are KGHDR and SFDVKD. Here the CDR3 reads CASYKNIQYF. As DNA, the CDR3 is TGTGCCAGCTACAAAAACATTCAGTACTTC.

The CDR3 DNA sequence: TGTGCCAGCAGTTACGAGGCAGGGCCGGCTGGAAACACCATATATTTT. Its translation: CASSYEAGPAGNTIYF. The chain has TRBV6-5 and TRBJ1-3, with D tentatively TRBD1 (5 bases). Germline V CDR1 and CDR2: MNHEY, SVGAGI. The CDR3 has 16 amino acids. The V and J ends lost 2 bases and 2 bases respectively, with 13 bases between them.

With regard to this clone: It is unclear where the CDR3 begins or ends on the DNA, so no DNA is shown, and the CDR3 is as TCRdb lists it. V usage is TRBV28 and J usage is TRBJ2-7; TRBD2 is the table's D call, not checked against the DNA. The CDR3 extends over 16 residues, inclusive of both ends. CDR1 is MDHEN, CDR2 SYDVKM, per germline. The CDR3 sequence: CASSSSAAPSSYEQYF.

The J gene is TRBJ2-1, the V gene TRBV11-3, with TRBD1 matching 9 bases. The CDR3 spans 14 residues. With V trimmed by 7 bases and J by 4 bases, 5 bases remained unmatched. Germline loops: CDR1 SGHNT, CDR2 YENEEA. Here the CDR3 reads CASTAGTGYNEQFF. The CDR3 DNA reads TGTGCCAGCACAGCCGGGACAGGGTACAATGAGCAGTTCTTC. Full variable domain (missing parts from reference TRBV11-3 and TRBJ2-1): EAGVVQSPRYKIIEKKQPVAFWCNPISGHNTLYWYLQNLGQGPELLIRYENEEAVDDSQLPKDRFSAERLKGVDSTLKIQPAELGDSAVYLCASTAGTGYNEQFFGPGTRLTVL.

The count of this clone is one. The chain uses TRBV5-1 and TRBJ2-3; 9 bases align to TRBD2. J lost 4 bases, V lost 9 bases, and 12 bases had no gene match. The germline CDR1 and CDR2 sequences are SGHRS and YFSETQ. This CDR3 region has 15 residues. In DNA form, the CDR3 reads TGCGCCACCAGTCTCGCGGGAGGGAGGGCAGATACGCAGTATTTT. It specifies CATSLAGGRADTQYF.

CDR3 coding DNA: TGTGCCAGCAGCTTAGCGGGAGGGCTGTCAGCCGGGGAGCTGTTTTTT. This codes for CASSLAGGLSAGELFF. The chain is built from TRBV5-4 and TRBJ2-2; 10 bases fit TRBD2. Germline CDR1 SGHNT, CDR2 YYREEE (reference sequence). With 2 bases clipped from V and 6 bases from J, the junction kept 7 bases outside the gene matches. The length of the CDR3 is 16 residues.